This T cell receptor (beta chain) comes out of a study of long-term antiretroviral therapy in people with HIV. With respect to this clone: The antigen is not known.

Germline V lookup: CDR1 SGHAT, CDR2 FQDESV (reference sequence). This CDR3 is built from 15 residues. V was shortened by 1 base and J by 2 bases, with 11 bases between the two germline ends. General study findings and limits: Clonotypes expanded prior to ART showed repertoire dominance at all sampled time points.

Runs used v3.0 of the immunoSEQ assay and were done at survey level. The protocol was immunoSEQ multiplex PCR, while the TCRdb copy is restricted to in-frame clones and leaves out a portion. The sample records under 50,000 clones, roughly 86% being singletons. The sample in question was unsorted PBMCs, obtained 0.1 years before starting antiretroviral therapy. This sequence joins TRBV11-1 and TRBJ1-1, with D tentatively TRBD1 (5 bases). This TCR derives from a woman aged 45-59 years with HIV. CDR3 DNA: TGTGCCAGCAGCTTAGGGAACCAGGGAAACACTGAAGCTTTCTTT. Protein: CASSLGNQGNTEAFF.